Listed below are T cell receptor beta chains from one sample, sequenced in a study of graft-versus-host responses after intestinal transplantation. Clones were read by immunoSEQ multiplex PCR, and TCRdb kept only the in-frame ones, dropping some. This sample has about 82,000 clones; approximately 90% occur once, and the top ten carry 0.35%. Their antigens are not known. Sequenced material: unstimulated CD4+ T cells sorted from spleen or lymph node cells, taken before transplant. Source of these receptors: a human donor who was the organ donor for an intestinal transplant. Both conserved end residues are part of each CDR3. D genes are given only for firm matches. The listing skips clone size in some rows; elsewhere it reads once, few, many or a size class.

>NA|TRBV6-5|TRBJ1-3|TRBD1
CASSTGGPGNTIYF
TGTGCCAGCAGCACAGGGGGCCCTGGAAACACCATATATTTT
>NA|TRBV27|TRBJ2-1|TRBD2
CASNTGTSWFREQFF
TGTGCCAGCAATACCGGGACTAGTTGGTTTAGAGAGCAGTTCTTC
>NA|TRBV29-1|TRBJ2-5|TRBD2
CSVPLAGVIQETQYF
TGCAGCGTTCCCCTAGCGGGAGTTATCCAAGAGACCCAGTACTTC
>NA|TRBV6-6|TRBJ1-1|TRBD1
CASRVGQRTTEAFF
TGTGCCAGCAGGGTGGGACAGCGGACCACTGAAGCTTTCTTT
>NA|TRBV15|TRBJ2-5|TRBD1
CATSRERTGLEQYF
TGTGCCACCAGCAGAGAACGGACAGGGCTTGAGCAGTACTTC
>NA|TRBV5-6|TRBJ1-2|NA
CASSRDTHNGYTF
TGTGCCAGCAGCCGGGACACGCATAACGGCTACACCTTC
>NA|TRBV19|TRBJ1-5|NA
CASSIIHNTNNQPQHF
TGTGCCAGTAGTATTATACACAACACAAACAATCAGCCCCAGCATTTT
>NA|TRBV10-2|TRBJ2-5|NA
CASIRGTQETQYF
TGCGCCAGCATTCGGGGGACCCAAGAGACCCAGTACTTC
>NA|TRBV5-6|TRBJ1-4|TRBD1
CASSFGDNRGANEKLFF
TGTGCCAGCAGCTTTGGGGACAACAGGGGAGCTAATGAAAAACTGTTTTTT
>few|TRBV30|TRBJ1-4|NA
CAWSKGEGEKLFF
TGTGCCTGGAGTAAAGGGGAGGGTGAAAAACTGTTTTTT
>NA|TRBV30|TRBJ1-4|NA
CAWSTGQEKLFF
TGTGCCTGGAGTACAGGCCAAGAAAAACTGTTTTTT
>NA|TRBV2|TRBJ1-1|TRBD1
CASSTDRGRAEAFF
TGTGCCAGCAGTACTGACAGGGGTCGGGCTGAAGCTTTCTTT
>NA|TRBV7-3|TRBJ2-3|TRBD2
CASSLGLAATTDTQYF
TGTGCCAGCAGCTTAGGTCTAGCGGCGACCACAGATACGCAGTATTTT
>NA|TRBV5-4|TRBJ1-2|NA
CASMLVPRRDLGGYGYTF
TGTGCCAGCATGCTTGTCCCGAGACGGGACCTGGGAGGCTATGGCTACACCTTC
>NA|TRBV18|TRBJ1-1|TRBD1
CASSPFVPGQVNTEAFF
TGTGCCAGCTCACCATTCGTCCCGGGACAGGTCAACACTGAAGCTTTCTTT
>NA|TRBV25-1|TRBJ1-1|NA
CASSEAGPFDTEAFF
TGTGCCAGCAGTGAAGCAGGGCCGTTCGACACTGAAGCTTTCTTT
>NA|TRBV5-5|TRBJ1-1|NA
CASSRRAREAEAFF
TGTGCCAGCAGCCGGCGGGCGAGGGAGGCTGAAGCTTTCTTT
>NA|TRBV27|TRBJ2-7|TRBD2
CASSKGLAGVREQYF
TGTGCCAGCAGCAAAGGACTAGCGGGGGTTCGGGAGCAGTACTTC
>NA|TRBV6-5|TRBJ1-5|TRBD1
CASSYGTGSQPQHF
TGTGCCAGCAGTTACGGGACAGGGAGTCAGCCCCAGCATTTT
>NA|TRBV6-5|TRBJ1-1|TRBD1
CASSYSYRGRLTEAFF
TGTGCCAGCAGTTACTCGTACAGGGGGCGCCTCACTGAAGCTTTCTTT
>NA|TRBV30|TRBJ1-4|NA
CAWSVLFRGPNEKLFF
TGTGCCTGGAGTGTACTCTTCAGGGGCCCTAATGAAAAACTGTTTTTT
>NA|TRBV30|TRBJ1-2|NA
CAWSPDYGYTF
TGTGCCTGGAGCCCAGACTATGGCTACACCTTC
>NA|TRBV9|TRBJ2-1|NA
CASSPTPPHSYNEQFF
TGTGCCAGCAGCCCTACTCCTCCGCACTCCTACAATGAGCAGTTCTTC
>NA|TRBV9|TRBJ2-7|NA
CASSVGPEVYEQYF
TGTGCCAGCAGCGTAGGCCCTGAGGTTTACGAGCAGTACTTC
>NA|TRBV5-1|TRBJ2-1|TRBD2
CASSLSSGGPNEQFF
TGCGCCAGCAGCCTCTCTAGCGGGGGACCCAATGAGCAGTTCTTC
>NA|TRBV7-8|TRBJ2-2|TRBD1
CASSLTGGDTGELFF
TGTGCCAGCAGCTTGACAGGGGGAGACACCGGGGAGCTGTTTTTT
>NA|TRBV18|TRBJ1-5|NA
CASSPSDGQNQPQHF
TGTGCCAGCTCGCCAAGCGACGGCCAGAATCAGCCCCAGCATTTT
>NA|TRBV5-1|TRBJ2-7|NA
CASSLGGEAYEQYF
TGCGCCAGCAGCTTGGGAGGTGAGGCTTACGAGCAGTACTTC
>once|TRBV7-9|TRBJ1-2|NA
CASSLQGGAVGYTF
TGTGCCAGCAGCTTACAAGGGGGGGCGGTCGGCTACACCTTC
>NA|TRBV29-1|TRBJ1-2|TRBD1
CSVEGGRTGRGYTF
TGCAGCGTTGAAGGGGGGAGGACAGGGAGAGGCTACACCTTC
>few|TRBV6-1|TRBJ1-3|NA
CASTDILSGNTIYF
TGTGCCAGCACTGACATACTCTCTGGAAACACCATATATTTT
>once|TRBV30|TRBJ2-1|TRBD2
CAWSVRTSGGGNEQFF
TGTGCCTGGAGTGTAAGGACTAGCGGGGGGGGGAATGAGCAGTTCTTC
>NA|TRBV7-3|TRBJ2-3|TRBD2
CASSLTGLAGVDTQYF
TGTGCCAGCAGCTTAACTGGACTAGCGGGGGTGGATACGCAGTATTTT
>NA|TRBV6-5|TRBJ2-5|NA
CASRLQETQYF
TGTGCCAGCAGGCTACAAGAGACCCAGTACTTC
>NA|TRBV7-3|TRBJ2-3|TRBD2
CASSQGLAGGTDTQYF
TGTGCCAGCAGCCAGGGACTAGCGGGAGGGACAGATACGCAGTATTTT
>NA|TRBV6-1|TRBJ1-6|TRBD1
CASRDRGRESPLHF
TGTGCCAGCAGAGACAGGGGGCGGGAATCACCCCTCCACTTT
>NA|TRBV14|TRBJ2-3|NA
CASSQEGATDTQYF
TGTGCCAGCAGCCAAGAGGGAGCCACAGATACGCAGTATTTT
>NA|TRBV5-4|TRBJ2-5|NA
CASSLDTEYQETQYF
TGTGCCAGCAGCTTGGATACGGAGTACCAAGAGACCCAGTACTTC
>NA|TRBV5-4|TRBJ2-7|TRBD2
CASSFRLASNFYEQYF
TGTGCCAGCAGCTTCCGACTAGCATCGAATTTCTACGAGCAGTACTTC
>NA|TRBV5-1|TRBJ2-3|TRBD2
CASSFRTSGSWGTDTQYF
TGCGCCAGCAGCTTCCGGACTAGCGGGAGCTGGGGCACAGATACGCAGTATTTT
>once|TRBV2|TRBJ1-2|NA
CASSQTRWTNYGYTF
TGTGCCAGCAGCCAGACTAGATGGACTAACTATGGCTACACCTTC
>NA|TRBV6-1|TRBJ2-5|NA
CASSLEWGETQYF
TGTGCCAGCAGTCTAGAGTGGGGAGAGACCCAATACTTC